The TCR beta chain under discussion was sequenced for a study of cytomegalovirus exposure and HLA in healthy donors. This clone turned up a few times. Its antigen is not known. Whole-study results and caveats: Listed as cytomegalovirus-associated were 150 to 200 TCR beta chains. The productive fraction for most TCR beta V segments was about 90% or about 30% in an earlier analysis. DRB1 had the most TCR associations and HLA-C the fewest, a later analysis found, with rates varying by HLA locus.

This CDR3 contains 14 residues. V shed 10 bases and J 0 bases; nucleotides not matched to a gene: 5. Germline V CDR1 and CDR2: MNHEY, SVGAGI. The PCR contained 60 Vbeta and 13 Jbeta primers. This table comes from immunoSEQ multiplex PCR, and its TCRdb copy is limited to in-frame clones, with some not included. The table records roughly 160,000 clones, roughly 71% of them present only once. The sequenced sample was PBMCs. This TCR was sampled from a girl between 5 and 17 years old in good health and CMV-seronegative. This chain links TRBV6-5 with TRBJ1-4; TRBD1 aligns across 7 bases. In nucleotides, the CDR3 is TGTGCCAAAACCGGGACAGCAACTAATGAAAAACTGTTTTTT. Its translation is CAKTGTATNEKLFF.